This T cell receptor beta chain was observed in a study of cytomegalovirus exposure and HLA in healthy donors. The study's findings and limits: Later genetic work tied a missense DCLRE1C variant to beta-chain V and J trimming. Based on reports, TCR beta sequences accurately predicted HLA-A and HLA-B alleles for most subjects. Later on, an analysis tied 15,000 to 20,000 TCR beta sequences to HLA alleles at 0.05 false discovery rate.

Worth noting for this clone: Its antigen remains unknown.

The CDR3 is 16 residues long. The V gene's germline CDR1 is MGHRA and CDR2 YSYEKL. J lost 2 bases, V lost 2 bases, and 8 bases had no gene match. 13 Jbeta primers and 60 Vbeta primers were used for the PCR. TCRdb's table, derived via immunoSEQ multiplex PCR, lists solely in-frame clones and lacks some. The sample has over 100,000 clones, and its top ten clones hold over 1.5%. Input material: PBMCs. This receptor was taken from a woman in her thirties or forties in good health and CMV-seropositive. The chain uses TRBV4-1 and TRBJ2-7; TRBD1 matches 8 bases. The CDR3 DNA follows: TGCGCCAGCAGCCAACAACAGGGGGGTGGGCCCTACGAGCAGTACTTC. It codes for CASSQQQGGGPYEQYF.